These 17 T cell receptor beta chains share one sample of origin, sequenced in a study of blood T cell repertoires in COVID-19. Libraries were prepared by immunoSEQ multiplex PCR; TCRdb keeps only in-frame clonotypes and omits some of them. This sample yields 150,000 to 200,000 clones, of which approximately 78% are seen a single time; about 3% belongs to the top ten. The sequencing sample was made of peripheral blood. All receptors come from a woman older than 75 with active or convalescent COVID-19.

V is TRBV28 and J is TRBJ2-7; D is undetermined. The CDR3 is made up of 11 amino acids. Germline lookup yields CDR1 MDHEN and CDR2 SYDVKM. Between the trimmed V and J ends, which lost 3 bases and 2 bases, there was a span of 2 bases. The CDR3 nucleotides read TGTGCCAGCAGTTTCACCTACGAGCAGTACTTC. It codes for CASSFTYEQYF.

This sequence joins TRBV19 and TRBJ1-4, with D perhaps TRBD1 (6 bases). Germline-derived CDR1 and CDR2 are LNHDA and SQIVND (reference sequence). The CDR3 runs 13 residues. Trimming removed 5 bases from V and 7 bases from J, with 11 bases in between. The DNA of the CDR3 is TGTGCCAGTAGTTCACAGGGTTCTGAAAAACTGTTTTTT. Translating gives CASSSQGSEKLFF.

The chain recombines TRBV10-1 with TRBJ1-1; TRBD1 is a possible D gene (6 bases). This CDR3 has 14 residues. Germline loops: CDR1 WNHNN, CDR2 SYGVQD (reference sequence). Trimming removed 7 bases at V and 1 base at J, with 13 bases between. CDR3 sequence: CASNLPRGNTEAFF. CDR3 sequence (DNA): TGCGCCAGCAATCTCCCCAGGGGGAACACTGAAGCTTTCTTT.

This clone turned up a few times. The CDR3 protein is CASRAQGWGTGELFF. The CDR3 nucleotides read TGTGCCAGCAGGGCTCAGGGATGGGGCACCGGGGAGCTGTTTTTT. The rearrangement uses TRBV28 and TRBJ2-2; D perhaps matches TRBD1 (5 bases). The CDR3 consists of 15 residues. Trimming removed 6 bases from V and 4 bases from J, with 15 bases in between. CDR1 is MDHEN, CDR2 SYDVKM, per germline.

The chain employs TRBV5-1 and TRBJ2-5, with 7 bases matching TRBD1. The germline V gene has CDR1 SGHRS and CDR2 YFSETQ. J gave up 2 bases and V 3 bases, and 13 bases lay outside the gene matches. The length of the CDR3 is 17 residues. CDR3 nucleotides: TGCGCCAGCAGCTCCCAACCTGACAGGGTTGTTCAAGAGACCCAGTACTTC. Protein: CASSSQPDRVVQETQYF.

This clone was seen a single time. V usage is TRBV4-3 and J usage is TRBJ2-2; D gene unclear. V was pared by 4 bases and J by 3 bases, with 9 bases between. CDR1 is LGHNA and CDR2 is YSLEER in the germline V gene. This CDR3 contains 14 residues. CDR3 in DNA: TGCGCCAGCAGCCCCGGGTCCCACACCGGGGAGCTGTTTTTT. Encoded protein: CASSPGSHTGELFF.

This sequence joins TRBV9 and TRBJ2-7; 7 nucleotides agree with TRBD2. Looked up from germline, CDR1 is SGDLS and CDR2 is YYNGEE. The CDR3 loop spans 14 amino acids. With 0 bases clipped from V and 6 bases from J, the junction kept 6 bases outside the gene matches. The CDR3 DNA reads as TGTGCCAGCAGCGTAGCCAGCGGGGCGGGCGAGCAGTACTTC. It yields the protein CASSVASGAGEQYF.

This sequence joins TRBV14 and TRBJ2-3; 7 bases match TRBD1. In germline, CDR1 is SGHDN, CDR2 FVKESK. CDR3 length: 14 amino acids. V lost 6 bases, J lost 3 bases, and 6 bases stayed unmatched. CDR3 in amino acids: CASRRQGVTDTQYF. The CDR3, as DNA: TGTGCCAGCAGAAGGCAGGGGGTTACAGATACGCAGTATTTT.

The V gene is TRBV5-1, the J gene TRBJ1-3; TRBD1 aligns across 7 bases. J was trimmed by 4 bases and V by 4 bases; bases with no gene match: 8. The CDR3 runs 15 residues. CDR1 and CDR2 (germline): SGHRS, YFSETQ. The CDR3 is CASSQRQGDGNTIYF. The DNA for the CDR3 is TGCGCCAGCAGCCAGCGACAGGGTGACGGAAACACCATATATTTT.

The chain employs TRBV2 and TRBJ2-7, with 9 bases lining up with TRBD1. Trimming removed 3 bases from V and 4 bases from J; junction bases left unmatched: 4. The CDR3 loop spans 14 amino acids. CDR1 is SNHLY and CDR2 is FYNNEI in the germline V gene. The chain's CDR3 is CASSEGTGLYEQYF. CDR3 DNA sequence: TGTGCCAGCAGTGAGGGGACAGGGTTGTACGAGCAGTACTTC. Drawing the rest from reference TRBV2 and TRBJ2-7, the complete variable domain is EPEVTQTPSHQVTQMGQEVILRCVPISNHLYFYWYRQILGQKVEFLVSFYNNEISEKSEIFDDQFSVERPDGSNFTLKIRSTKLEDSAMYFCASSEGTGLYEQYFGPGTRLTVT.

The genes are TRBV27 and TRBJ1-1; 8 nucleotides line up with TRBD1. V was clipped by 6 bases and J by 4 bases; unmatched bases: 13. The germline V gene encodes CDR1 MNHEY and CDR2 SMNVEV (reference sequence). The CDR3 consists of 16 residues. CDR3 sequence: CASSLRIQGETTEAFF. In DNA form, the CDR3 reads TGTGCCAGCAGCCTCCGGATACAGGGGGAGACCACTGAAGCTTTCTTT.

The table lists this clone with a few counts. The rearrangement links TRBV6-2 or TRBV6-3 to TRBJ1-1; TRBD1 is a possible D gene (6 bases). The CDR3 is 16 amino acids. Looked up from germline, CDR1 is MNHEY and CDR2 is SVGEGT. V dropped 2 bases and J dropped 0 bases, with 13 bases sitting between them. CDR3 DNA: TGTGCCAGCAGTTACCCACAGGGTCGAATGAACACTGAAGCTTTCTTT. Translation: CASSYPQGRMNTEAFF.

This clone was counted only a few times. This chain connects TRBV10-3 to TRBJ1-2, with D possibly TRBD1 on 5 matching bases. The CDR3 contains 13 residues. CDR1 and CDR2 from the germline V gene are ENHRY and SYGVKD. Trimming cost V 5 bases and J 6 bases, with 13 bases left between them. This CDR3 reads CAISRTGGDGYTF. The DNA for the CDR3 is TGTGCCATCAGTAGGACGGGGGGGGATGGCTACACCTTC.

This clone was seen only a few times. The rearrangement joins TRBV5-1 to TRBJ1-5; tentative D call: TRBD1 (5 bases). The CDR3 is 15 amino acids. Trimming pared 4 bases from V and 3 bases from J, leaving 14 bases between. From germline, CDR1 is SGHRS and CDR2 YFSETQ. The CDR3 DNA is TGCGCCAGCAGCCCCCTTGACAGCTACAATCAGCCCCAGCATTTT. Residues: CASSPLDSYNQPQHF.

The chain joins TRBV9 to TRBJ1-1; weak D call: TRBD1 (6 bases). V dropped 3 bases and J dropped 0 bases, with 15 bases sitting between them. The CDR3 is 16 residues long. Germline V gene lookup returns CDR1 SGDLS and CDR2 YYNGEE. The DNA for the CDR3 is TGTGCCAGCAGCGCGAACAACAGGGCCATGAACACTGAAGCTTTCTTT. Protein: CASSANNRAMNTEAFF.

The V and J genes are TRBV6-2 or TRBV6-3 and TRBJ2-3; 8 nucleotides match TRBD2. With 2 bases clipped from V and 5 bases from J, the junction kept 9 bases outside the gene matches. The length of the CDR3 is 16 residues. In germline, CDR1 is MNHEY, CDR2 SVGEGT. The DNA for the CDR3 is TGTGCCAGCAGTTACCCGGGGGGGGAAGTGAGAGATACGCAGTATTTT. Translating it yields CASSYPGGEVRDTQYF.

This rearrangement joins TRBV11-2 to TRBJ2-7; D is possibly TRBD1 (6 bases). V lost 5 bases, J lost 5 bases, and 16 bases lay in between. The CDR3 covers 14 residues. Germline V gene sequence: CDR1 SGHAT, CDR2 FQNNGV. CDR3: CASSQTRGNNEQYF. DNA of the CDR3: TGTGCCAGCAGCCAAACCAGGGGAAACAACGAGCAGTACTTC.